This paragraph reports one T cell receptor beta chain. Its specificity is not known. This sample was included in a study of cytomegalovirus exposure and HLA in healthy donors. Study-wide results and limits: Rare TCR sequences dominated, though some public TCRs recurred in many donors.

Germline-derived CDR1 and CDR2 are SGHRS and YFSETQ. V lost 4 bases, J lost 5 bases, and 15 bases lay in between. The CDR3 runs 14 residues. Some clones are missing from TCRdb's copy, which holds only in-frame ones; the method was immunoSEQ multiplex PCR. The sample contains some 38,000 clones, over 85% of which appear only once. The specimen sequenced was PBMCs. This receptor was obtained from a man between 18 and 29 years old in good health and CMV-seronegative. The chain uses TRBV5-1 and TRBJ1-2; D is undetermined. CDR3: CASSTSGIEYGYTF. CDR3 DNA: TGCGCCAGCAGCACTTCCGGGATCGAGTATGGCTACACCTTC.